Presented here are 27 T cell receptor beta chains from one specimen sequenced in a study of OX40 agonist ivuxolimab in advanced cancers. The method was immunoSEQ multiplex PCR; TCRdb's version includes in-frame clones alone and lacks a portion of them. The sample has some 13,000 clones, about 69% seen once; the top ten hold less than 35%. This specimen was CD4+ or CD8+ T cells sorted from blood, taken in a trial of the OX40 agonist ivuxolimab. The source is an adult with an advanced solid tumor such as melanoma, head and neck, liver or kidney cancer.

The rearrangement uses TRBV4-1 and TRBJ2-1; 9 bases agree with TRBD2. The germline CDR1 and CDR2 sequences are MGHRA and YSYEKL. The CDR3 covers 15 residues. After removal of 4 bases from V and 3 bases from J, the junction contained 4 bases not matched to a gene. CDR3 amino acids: CASSPTSGVYNEQFF. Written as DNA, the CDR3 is TGCGCCAGCAGCCCGACTAGCGGAGTCTACAATGAGCAGTTCTTC.

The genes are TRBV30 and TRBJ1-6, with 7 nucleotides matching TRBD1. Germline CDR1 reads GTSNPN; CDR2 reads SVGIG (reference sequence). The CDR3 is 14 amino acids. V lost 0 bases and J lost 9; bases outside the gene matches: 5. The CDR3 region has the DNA TGTGCCTGGAGTGTTGAAACAGGGGTTTCACCCCTCCACTTT. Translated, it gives CAWSVETGVSPLHF.

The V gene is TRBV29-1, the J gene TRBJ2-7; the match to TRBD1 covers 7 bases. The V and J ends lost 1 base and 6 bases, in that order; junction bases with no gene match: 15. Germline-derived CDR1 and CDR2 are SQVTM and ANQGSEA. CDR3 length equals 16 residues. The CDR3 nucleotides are TGCAGCGTTGAAGCATCGACAGGGAAAGTTTTGGGCGAGCAGTACTTC. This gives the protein CSVEASTGKVLGEQYF.

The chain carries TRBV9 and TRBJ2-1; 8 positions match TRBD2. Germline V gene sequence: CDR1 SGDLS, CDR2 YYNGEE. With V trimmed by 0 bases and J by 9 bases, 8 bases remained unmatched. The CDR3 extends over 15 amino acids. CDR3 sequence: CASSVGAGVRVEQFF. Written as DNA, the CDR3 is TGTGCCAGCAGCGTAGGAGCGGGAGTGAGGGTTGAGCAGTTCTTC. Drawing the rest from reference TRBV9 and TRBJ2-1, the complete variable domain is DSGVTQTPKHLITATGQRVTLRCSPRSGDLSVYWYQQSLDQGLQFLIQYYNGEERAKGNILERFSAQQFPDLHSELNLSSLELGDSALYFCASSVGAGVRVEQFFGPGTRLTVL.

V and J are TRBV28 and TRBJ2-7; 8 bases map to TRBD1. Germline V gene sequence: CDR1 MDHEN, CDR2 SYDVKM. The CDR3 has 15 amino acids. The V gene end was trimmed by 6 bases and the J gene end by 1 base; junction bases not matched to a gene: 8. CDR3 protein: CASSQDRALSYEQYF. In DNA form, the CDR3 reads TGTGCCAGCAGCCAGGACAGGGCCCTTTCCTACGAGCAGTACTTC.

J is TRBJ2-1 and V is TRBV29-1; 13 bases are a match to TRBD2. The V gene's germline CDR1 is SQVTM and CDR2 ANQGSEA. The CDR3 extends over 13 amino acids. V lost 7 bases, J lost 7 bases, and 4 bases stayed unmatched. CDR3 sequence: CSAGLAGDNEQFF. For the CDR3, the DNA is TGCAGCGCTGGACTAGCGGGAGATAATGAGCAGTTCTTC.

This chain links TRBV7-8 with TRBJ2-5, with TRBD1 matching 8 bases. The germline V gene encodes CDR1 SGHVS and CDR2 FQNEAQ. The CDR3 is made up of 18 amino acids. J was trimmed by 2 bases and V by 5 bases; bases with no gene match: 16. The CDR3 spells CASSLVEGRTGLQETQYF. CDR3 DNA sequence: TGTGCCAGCAGCCTCGTCGAAGGCCGGACAGGGCTACAAGAGACCCAGTACTTC.

The chain's CDR3 is CASSLFSSGGAVTDTQYF. In nucleotides, the CDR3 is TGTGCCAGCAGTTTATTCTCTAGCGGGGGGGCGGTCACAGATACGCAGTATTTT. The chain carries TRBV28 and TRBJ2-3; TRBD2 matches 12 bases. J lost 2 bases, V lost 1 base, and 7 bases had no gene match. The CDR3 length is 18 residues. Germline lookup yields CDR1 MDHEN and CDR2 SYDVKM. The variable domain in full, completed from reference TRBV28 and TRBJ2-3, reads DVKVTQSSRYLVKRTGEKVFLECVQDMDHENMFWYRQDPGLGLRLIYFSYDVKMKEKGDIPEGYSVSREKKERFSLILESASTNQTSMYLCASSLFSSGGAVTDTQYFGPGTRLTVL.

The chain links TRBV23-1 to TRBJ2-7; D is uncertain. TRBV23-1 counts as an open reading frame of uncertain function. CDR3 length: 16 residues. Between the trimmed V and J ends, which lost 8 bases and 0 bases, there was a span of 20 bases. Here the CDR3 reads CASGLRPARLSYEQYF. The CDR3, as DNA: TGCGCCAGCGGGTTAAGGCCAGCACGACTCTCCTACGAGCAGTACTTC.

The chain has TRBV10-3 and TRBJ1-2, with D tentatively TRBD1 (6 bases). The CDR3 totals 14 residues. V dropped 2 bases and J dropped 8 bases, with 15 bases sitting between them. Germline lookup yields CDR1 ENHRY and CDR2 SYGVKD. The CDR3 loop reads CAISEQGPVGGYTF. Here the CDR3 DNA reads TGTGCCATCAGTGAGCAGGGGCCAGTCGGAGGCTACACCTTC.

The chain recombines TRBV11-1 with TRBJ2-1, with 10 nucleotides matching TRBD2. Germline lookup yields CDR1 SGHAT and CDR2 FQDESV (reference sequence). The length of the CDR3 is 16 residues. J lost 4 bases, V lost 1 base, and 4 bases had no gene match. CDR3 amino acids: CASSLEGLAEYNEQFF. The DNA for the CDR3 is TGTGCCAGCAGCTTAGAAGGACTAGCGGAATACAATGAGCAGTTCTTC.

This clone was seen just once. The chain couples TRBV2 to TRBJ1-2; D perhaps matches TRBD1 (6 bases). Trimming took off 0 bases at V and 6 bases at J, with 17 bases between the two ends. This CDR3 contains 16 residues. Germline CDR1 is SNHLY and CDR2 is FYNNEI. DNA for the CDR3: TGTGCCAGCAGTGAAGCGCGGGACAAGGGACTCGATGGCTACACCTTC. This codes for CASSEARDKGLDGYTF. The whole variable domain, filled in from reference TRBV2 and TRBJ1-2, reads EPEVTQTPSHQVTQMGQEVILRCVPISNHLYFYWYRQILGQKVEFLVSFYNNEISEKSEIFDDQFSVERPDGSNFTLKIRSTKLEDSAMYFCASSEARDKGLDGYTFGSGTRLTVV.

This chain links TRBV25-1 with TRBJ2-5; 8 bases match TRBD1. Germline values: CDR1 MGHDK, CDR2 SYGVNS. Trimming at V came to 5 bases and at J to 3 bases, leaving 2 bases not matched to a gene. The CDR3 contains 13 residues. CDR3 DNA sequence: TGTGCCAGCAGTCTGACAGGGGAAGAGACCCAGTACTTC. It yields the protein CASSLTGEETQYF.

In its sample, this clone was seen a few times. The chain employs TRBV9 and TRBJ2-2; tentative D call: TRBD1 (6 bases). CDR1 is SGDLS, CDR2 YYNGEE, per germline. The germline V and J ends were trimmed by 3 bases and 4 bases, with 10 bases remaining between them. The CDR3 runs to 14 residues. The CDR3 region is CASSEGGSTGELFF. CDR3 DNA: TGTGCCAGCAGCGAAGGGGGATCCACCGGGGAGCTGTTTTTT.

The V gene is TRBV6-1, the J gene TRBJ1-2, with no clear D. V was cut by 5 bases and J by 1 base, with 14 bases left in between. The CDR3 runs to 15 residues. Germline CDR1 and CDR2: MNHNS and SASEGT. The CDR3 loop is CASSSLLGDNYGYTF. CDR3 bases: TGTGCCAGCAGTAGCTTATTGGGTGATAACTATGGCTACACCTTC.

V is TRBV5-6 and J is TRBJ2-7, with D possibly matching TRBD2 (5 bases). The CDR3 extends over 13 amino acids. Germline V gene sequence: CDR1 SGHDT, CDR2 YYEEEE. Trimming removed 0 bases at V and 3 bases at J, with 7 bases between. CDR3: CASSLGRSYEQYF. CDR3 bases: TGTGCCAGCAGCTTGGGGAGGAGCTACGAGCAGTACTTC. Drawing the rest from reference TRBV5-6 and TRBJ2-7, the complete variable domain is DAGVTQSPTHLIKTRGQQVTLRCSPKSGHDTVSWYQQALGQGPQFIFQYYEEEERQRGNFPDRFSGHQFPNYSSELNVNALLLGDSALYLCASSLGRSYEQYFGPGTRLTVT.

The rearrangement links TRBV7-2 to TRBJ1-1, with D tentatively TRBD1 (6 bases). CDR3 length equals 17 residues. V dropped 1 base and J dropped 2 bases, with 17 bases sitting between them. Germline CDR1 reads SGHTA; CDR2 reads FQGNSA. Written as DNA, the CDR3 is TGTGCCAGCAGCTTAGGGACAGAAACATACCTCAACACTGAAGCTTTCTTT. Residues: CASSLGTETYLNTEAFF.

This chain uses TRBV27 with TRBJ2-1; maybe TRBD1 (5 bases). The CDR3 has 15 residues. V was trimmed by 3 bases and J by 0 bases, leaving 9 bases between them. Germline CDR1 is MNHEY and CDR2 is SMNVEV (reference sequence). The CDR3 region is CASSFRQSSYNEQFF. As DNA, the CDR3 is TGTGCCAGCAGTTTTCGACAGAGCTCCTACAATGAGCAGTTCTTC.

CDR3 protein: CASSLVGEETQYF. CDR3 nucleotide sequence: TGTGCCAGCAGCTTAGTCGGAGAAGAGACCCAGTACTTC. The V call is TRBV11-2, the J call TRBJ2-5; D is unresolved. Germline CDR1 and CDR2: SGHAT and FQNNGV. This CDR3 spans 13 amino acids. Trimming removed 1 base at V and 3 bases at J, with 6 bases between.

The CDR3 loop reads CSVDGFGTQNTEAFF. In DNA, the CDR3 is TGCAGCGTTGACGGTTTCGGGACACAGAACACTGAAGCTTTCTTT. The V and J genes are TRBV29-1 and TRBJ1-1, with TRBD1 as a possible D gene (6 bases). The V gene's germline CDR1 is SQVTM and CDR2 ANQGSEA. V gave up 3 bases and J gave up 1 base, with 15 bases separating them. This CDR3 spans 15 amino acids.

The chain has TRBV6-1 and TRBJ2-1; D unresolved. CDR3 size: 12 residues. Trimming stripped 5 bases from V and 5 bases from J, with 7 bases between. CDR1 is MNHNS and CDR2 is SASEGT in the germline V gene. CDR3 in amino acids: CASSWYNNEQFF. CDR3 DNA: TGTGCCAGCAGTTGGTACAACAATGAGCAGTTCTTC.

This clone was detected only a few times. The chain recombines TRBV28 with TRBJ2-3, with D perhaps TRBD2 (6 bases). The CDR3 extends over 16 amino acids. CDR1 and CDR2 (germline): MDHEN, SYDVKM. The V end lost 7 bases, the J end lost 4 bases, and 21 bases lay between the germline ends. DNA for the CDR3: TGTGCCAGCACTCCCTTAAGGGCGGGGCCGCCAGATACGCAGTATTTT. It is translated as CASTPLRAGPPDTQYF.

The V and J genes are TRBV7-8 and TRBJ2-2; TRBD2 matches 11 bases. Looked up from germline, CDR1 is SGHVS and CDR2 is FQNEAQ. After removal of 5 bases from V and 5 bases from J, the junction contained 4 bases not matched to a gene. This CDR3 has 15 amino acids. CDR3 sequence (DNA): TGTGCCAGCAGCCCCAGACTAGCGGGGACCGGGGAGCTGTTTTTT. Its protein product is CASSPRLAGTGELFF.

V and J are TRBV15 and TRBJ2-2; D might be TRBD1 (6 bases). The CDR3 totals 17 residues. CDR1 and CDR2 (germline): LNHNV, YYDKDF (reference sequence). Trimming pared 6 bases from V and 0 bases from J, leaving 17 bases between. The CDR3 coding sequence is TGTGCCACCAGTATGAGCCGGGACACAGCGAACACCGGGGAGCTGTTTTTT. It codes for CATSMSRDTANTGELFF.

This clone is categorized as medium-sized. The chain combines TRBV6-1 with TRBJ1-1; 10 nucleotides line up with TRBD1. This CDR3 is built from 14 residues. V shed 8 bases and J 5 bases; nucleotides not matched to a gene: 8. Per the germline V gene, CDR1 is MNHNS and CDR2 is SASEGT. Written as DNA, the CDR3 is TGTGCCAGCGGGGACAGGGGAGTTTCGACTGAAGCTTTCTTT. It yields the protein CASGDRGVSTEAFF.

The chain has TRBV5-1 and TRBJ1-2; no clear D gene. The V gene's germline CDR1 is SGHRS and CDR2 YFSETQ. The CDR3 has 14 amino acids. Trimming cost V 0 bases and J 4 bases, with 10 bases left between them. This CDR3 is CASSLESNGYGYTF. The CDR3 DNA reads TGCGCCAGCAGCTTGGAATCTAATGGCTATGGCTACACCTTC.

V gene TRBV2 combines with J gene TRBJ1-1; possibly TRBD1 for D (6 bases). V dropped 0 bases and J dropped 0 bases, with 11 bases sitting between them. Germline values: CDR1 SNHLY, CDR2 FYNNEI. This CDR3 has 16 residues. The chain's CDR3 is CASSEAQGQMNTEAFF. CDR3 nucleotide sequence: TGTGCCAGCAGTGAAGCGCAGGGACAAATGAACACTGAAGCTTTCTTT.